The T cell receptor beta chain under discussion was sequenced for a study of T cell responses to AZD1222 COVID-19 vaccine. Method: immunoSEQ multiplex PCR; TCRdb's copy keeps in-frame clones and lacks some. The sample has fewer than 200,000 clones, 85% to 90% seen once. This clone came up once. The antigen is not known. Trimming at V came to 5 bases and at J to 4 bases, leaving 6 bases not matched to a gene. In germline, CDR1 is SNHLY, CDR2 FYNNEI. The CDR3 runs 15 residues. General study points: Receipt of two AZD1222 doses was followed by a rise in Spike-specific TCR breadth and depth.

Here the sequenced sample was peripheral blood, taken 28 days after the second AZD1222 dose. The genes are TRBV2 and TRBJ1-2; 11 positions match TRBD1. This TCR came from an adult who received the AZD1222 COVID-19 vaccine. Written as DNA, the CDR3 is TGTGCCAGCAGTTCGGGACAGGGGGAGGTCTATGGCTACACCTTC. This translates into CASSSGQGEVYGYTF.